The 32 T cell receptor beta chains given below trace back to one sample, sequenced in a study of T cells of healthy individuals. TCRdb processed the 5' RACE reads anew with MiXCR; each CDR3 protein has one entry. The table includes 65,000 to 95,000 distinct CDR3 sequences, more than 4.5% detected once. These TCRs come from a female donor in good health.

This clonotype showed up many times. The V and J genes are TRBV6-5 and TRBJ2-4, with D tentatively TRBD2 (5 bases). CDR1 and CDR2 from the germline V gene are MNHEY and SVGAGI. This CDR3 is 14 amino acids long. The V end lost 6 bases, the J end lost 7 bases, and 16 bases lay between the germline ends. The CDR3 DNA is TGTGCCAGCAGCTCCGAGGGTCGGCGGAACATTCAGTACTTC. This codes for CASSSEGRRNIQYF.

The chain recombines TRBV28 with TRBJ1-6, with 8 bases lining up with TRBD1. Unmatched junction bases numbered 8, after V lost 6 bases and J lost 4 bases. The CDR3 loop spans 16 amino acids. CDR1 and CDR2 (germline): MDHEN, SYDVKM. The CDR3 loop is CASSQTGTGYNSPLHF. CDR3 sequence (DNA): TGTGCCAGCAGCCAAACCGGGACAGGTTATAATTCACCCCTCCACTTT.

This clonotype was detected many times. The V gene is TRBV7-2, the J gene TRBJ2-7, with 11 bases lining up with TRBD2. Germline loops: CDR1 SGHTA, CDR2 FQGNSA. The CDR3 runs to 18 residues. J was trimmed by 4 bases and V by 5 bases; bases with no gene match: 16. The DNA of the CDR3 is TGTGCCAGCAGCCGGACCACTAGCGGGGGAGGGTGGGTGTACGAGCAGTACTTC. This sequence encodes CASSRTTSGGGWVYEQYF.

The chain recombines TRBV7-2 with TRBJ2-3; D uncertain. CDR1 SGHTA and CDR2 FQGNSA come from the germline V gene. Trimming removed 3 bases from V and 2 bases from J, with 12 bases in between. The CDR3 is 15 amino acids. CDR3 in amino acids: CASSLNSYNTDTQYF. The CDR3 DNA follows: TGTGCCAGCAGCTTGAACTCCTACAACACAGATACGCAGTATTTT.

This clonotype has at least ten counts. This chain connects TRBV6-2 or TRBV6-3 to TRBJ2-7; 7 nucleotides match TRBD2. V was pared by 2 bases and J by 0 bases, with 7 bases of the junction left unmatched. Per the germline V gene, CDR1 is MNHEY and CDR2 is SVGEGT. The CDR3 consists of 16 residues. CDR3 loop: CASSYLRSGNSYEQYF. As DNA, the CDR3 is TGTGCCAGCAGTTACCTTCGGAGCGGGAACTCCTACGAGCAGTACTTC.

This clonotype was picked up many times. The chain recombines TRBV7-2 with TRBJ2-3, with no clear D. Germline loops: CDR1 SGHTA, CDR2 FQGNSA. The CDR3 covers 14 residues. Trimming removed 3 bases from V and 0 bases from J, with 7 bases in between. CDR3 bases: TGTGCCAGCAGCTTCGAGTTTAGCACAGATACGCAGTATTTT. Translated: CASSFEFSTDTQYF.

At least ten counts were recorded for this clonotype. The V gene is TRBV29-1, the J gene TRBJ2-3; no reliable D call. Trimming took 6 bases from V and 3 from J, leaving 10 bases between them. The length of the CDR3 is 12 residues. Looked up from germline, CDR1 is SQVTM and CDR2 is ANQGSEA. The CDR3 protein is CSVSDGTDTQYF. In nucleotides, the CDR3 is TGCAGCGTCTCAGACGGGACAGATACGCAGTATTTT.

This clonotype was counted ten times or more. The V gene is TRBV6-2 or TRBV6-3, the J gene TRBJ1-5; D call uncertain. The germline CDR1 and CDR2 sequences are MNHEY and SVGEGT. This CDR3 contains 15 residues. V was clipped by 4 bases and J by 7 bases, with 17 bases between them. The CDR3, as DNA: TGTGCCAGCAGTTTCCTCGACCGGCCGGGCCAGCCCCAGCATTTT. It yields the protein CASSFLDRPGQPQHF.

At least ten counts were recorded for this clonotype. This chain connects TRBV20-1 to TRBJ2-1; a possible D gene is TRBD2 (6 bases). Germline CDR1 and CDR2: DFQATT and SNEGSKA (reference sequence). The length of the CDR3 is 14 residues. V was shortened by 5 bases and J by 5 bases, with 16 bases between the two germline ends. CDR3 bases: TGCAGTGCTCAGGGCGGTAAGCGGGACAATGAGCAGTTCTTC. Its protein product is CSAQGGKRDNEQFF.

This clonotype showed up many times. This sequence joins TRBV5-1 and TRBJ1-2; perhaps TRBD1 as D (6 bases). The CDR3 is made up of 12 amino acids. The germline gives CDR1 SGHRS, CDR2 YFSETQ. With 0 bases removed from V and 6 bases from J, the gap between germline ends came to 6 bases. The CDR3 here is CASSLEGDGYTF. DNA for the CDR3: TGCGCCAGCAGCTTGGAGGGGGATGGCTACACCTTC.

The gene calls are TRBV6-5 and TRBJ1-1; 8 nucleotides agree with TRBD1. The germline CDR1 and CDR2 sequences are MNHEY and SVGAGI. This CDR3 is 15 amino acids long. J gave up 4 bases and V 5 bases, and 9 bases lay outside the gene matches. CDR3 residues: CASSPRDRLVTEAFF. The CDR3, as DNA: TGTGCCAGCAGTCCCCGGGACAGGCTTGTCACTGAAGCTTTCTTT.

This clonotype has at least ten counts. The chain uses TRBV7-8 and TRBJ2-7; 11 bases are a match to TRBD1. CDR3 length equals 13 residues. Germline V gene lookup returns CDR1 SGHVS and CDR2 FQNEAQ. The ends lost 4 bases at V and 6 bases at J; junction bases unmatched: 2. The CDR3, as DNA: TGTGCCAGCAGCTCCGGGACAGGGGGCGAGCAGTACTTC. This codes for CASSSGTGGEQYF.

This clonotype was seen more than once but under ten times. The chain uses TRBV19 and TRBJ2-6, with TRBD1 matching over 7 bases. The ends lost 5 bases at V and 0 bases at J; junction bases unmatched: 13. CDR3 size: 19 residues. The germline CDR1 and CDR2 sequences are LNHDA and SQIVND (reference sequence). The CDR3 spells CASSDDRVFFSSGANVLTF. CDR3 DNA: TGTGCCAGTAGTGACGACAGGGTCTTTTTCAGCTCTGGGGCCAACGTCCTGACTTTC.

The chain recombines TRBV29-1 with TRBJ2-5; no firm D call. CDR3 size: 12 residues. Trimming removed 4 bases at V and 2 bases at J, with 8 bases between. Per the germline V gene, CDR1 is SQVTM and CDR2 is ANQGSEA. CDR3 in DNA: TGCAGCGTTGTGGTGACACAAGAGACCCAGTACTTC. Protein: CSVVVTQETQYF.

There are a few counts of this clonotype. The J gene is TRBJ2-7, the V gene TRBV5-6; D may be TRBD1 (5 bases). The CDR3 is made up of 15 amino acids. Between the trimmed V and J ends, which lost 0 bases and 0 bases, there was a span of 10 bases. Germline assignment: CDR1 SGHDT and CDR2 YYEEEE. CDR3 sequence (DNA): TGTGCCAGCAGCTTGGACGCAGGGCTCTCCTACGAGCAGTACTTC. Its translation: CASSLDAGLSYEQYF. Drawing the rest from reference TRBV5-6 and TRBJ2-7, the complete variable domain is DAGVTQSPTHLIKTRGQQVTLRCSPKSGHDTVSWYQQALGQGPQFIFQYYEEEERQRGNFPDRFSGHQFPNYSSELNVNALLLGDSALYLCASSLDAGLSYEQYFGPGTRLTVT.

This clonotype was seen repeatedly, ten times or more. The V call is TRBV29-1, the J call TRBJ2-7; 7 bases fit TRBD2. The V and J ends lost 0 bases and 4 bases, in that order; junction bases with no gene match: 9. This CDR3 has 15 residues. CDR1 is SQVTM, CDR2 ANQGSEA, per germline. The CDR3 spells CSVEDRGSHPYEQYF. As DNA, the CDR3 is TGCAGCGTTGAAGATCGCGGGAGTCATCCTTACGAGCAGTACTTC.

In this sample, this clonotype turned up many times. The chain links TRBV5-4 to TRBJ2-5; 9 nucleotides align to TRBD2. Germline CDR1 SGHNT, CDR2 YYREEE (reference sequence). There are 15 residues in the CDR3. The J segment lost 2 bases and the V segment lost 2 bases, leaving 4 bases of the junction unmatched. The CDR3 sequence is CASSFDLAGQETQYF. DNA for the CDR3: TGTGCCAGCAGCTTTGATCTAGCGGGACAAGAGACCCAGTACTTC. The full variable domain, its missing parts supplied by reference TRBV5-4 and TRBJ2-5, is ETGVTQSPTHLIKTRGQQVTLRCSSQSGHNTVSWYQQALGQGPQFIFQYYREEENGRGNFPPRFSGLQFPNYSSELNVNALELDDSALYLCASSFDLAGQETQYFGPGTRLLVL.

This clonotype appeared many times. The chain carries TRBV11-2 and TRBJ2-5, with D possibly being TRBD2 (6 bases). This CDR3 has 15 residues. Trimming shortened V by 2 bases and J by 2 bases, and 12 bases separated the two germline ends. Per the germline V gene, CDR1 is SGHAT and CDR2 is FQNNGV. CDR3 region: CASSLWASEQETQYF. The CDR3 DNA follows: TGTGCCAGCAGCTTATGGGCTAGCGAGCAAGAGACCCAGTACTTC.

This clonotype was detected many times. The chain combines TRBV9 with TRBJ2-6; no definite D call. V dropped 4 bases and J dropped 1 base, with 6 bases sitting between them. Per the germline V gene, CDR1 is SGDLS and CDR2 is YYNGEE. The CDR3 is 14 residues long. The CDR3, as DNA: TGTGCCAGCAGCCCCAGTTCTGGGGCCAACGTCCTGACTTTC. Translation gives CASSPSSGANVLTF.

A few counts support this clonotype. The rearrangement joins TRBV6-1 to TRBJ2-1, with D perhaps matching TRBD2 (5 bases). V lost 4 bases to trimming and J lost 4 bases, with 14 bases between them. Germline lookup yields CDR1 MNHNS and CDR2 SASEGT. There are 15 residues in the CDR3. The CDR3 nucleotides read TGTGCCAGCAGTGGAGGGTCTGGGATTTACAATGAGCAGTTCTTC. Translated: CASSGGSGIYNEQFF.

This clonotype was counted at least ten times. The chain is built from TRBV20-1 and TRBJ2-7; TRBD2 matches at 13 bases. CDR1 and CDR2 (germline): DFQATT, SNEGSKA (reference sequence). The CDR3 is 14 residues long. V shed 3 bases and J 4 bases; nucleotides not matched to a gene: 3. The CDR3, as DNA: TGCAGTGCTAGCTTGGGACTAGCGGGATACGAGCAGTACTTC. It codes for CSASLGLAGYEQYF.

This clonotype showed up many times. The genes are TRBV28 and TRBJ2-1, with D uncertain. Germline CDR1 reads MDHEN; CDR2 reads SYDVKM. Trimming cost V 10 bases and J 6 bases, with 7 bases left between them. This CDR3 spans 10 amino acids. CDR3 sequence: CATRSNEQFF. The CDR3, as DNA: TGTGCCACACGATCCAATGAGCAGTTCTTC.

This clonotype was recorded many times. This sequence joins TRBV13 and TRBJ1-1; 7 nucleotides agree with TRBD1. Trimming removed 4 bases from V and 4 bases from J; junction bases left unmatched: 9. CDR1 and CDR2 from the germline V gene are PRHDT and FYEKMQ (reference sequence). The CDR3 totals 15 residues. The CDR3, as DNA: TGTGCCAGCAGCTGGGAGGGGGCGATGAGCACTGAAGCTTTCTTT. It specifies CASSWEGAMSTEAFF.

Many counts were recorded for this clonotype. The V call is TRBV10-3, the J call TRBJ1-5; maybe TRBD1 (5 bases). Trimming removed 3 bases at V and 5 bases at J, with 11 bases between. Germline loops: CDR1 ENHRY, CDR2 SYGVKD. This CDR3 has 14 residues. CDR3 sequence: CAISDRDWDQPQHF. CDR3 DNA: TGTGCCATCAGTGATCGGGACTGGGATCAGCCCCAGCATTTT.

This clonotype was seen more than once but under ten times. CDR3 nucleotide sequence: TGCAGCGTTGGTTCGACAGGGGGCTATGGCTACACCTTC. Amino acids: CSVGSTGGYGYTF. The J gene is TRBJ1-2, the V gene TRBV29-1; 9 positions match TRBD1. CDR1 and CDR2 (germline): SQVTM, ANQGSEA. The V gene end was trimmed by 4 bases and the J gene end by 4 bases; junction bases not matched to a gene: 4. This CDR3 region has 13 residues.

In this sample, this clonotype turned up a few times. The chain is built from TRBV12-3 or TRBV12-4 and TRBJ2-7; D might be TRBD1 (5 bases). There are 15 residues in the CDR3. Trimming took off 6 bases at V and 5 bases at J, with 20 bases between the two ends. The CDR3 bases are TGTGCCAGCAGGGGCGGTCCAGGGCGACCCCACGAGCAGTACTTC. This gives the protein CASRGGPGRPHEQYF.

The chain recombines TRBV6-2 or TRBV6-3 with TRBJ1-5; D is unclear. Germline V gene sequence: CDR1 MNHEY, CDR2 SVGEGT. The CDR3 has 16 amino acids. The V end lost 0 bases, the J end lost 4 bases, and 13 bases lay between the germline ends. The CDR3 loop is CASSYSSRRSNQPQHF. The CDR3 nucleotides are TGTGCCAGCAGTTACTCGTCGCGCAGGTCTAATCAGCCCCAGCATTTT.

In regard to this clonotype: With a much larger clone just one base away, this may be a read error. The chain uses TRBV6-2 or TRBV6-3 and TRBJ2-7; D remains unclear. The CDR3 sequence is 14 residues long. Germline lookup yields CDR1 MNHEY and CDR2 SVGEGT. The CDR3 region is CVSTQRRSEYEQYF. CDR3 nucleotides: TGTGTCAGCACTCAACGACGTTCAGAGTACGAGCAGTACTTC.

The CDR3 region is CASSQERTTRYGYTF. The CDR3 region has the DNA TGTGCCAGCAGCCAAGAACGGACAACTCGTTATGGCTACACCTTC. V gene TRBV14 combines with J gene TRBJ1-2; D perhaps matches TRBD1 (5 bases). The CDR3 totals 15 residues. Germline CDR1 reads SGHDN; CDR2 reads FVKESK. The V and J ends lost 0 bases and 5 bases respectively, with 13 bases between them.

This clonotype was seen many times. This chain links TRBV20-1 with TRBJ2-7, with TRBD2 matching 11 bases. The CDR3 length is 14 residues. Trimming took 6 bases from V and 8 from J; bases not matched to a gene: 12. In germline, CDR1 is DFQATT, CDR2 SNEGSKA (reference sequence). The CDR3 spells CSAEAPGTSGKQYF. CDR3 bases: TGCAGTGCCGAAGCGCCCGGGACTAGCGGCAAGCAGTACTTC.

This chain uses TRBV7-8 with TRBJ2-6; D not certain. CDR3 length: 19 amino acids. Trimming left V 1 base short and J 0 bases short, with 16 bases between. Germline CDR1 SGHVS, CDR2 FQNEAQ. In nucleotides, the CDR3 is TGTGCCAGCAGCTTAGTTTACGGTAGATTGACCTCTGGGGCCAACGTCCTGACTTTC. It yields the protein CASSLVYGRLTSGANVLTF. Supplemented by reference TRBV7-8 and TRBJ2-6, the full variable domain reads GAGVSQSPRYKVAKRGQDVALRCDPISGHVSLFWYQQALGQGPEFLTYFQNEAQLDKSGLPSDRFFAERPEGSVSTLKIQRTQQEDSAVYLCASSLVYGRLTSGANVLTFGAGSRLTVL.

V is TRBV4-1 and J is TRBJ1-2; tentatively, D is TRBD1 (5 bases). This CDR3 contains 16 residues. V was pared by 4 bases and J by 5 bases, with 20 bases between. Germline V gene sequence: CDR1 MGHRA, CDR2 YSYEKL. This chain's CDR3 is CASSPTLTRDSYGYTF. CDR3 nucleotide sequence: TGCGCCAGCAGCCCGACCTTAACACGCGACAGTTATGGCTACACCTTC.